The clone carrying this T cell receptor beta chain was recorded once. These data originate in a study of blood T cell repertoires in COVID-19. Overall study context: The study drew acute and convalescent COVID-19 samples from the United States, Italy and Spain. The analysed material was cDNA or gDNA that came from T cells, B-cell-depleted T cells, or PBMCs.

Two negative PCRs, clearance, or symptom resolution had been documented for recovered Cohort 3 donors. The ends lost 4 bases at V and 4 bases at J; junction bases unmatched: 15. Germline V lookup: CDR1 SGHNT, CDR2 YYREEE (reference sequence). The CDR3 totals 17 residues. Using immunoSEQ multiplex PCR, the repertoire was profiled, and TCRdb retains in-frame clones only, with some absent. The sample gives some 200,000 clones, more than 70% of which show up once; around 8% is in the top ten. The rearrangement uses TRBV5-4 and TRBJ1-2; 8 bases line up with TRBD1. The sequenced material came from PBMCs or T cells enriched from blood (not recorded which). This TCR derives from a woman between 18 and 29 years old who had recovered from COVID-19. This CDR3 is CASSRRDRGLYGYGYTF. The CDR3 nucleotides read TGTGCCAGCAGCCGGCGAGACAGGGGTCTCTATGGCTATGGCTACACCTTC.